The 5 T cell receptor beta chains below come from one sample, sequenced in a study of T cell repertoires in cytomegalovirus infection. Which antigens these TCRs recognize remains unknown. TCRdb used MiXCR to reprocess the reads, holding one entry per CDR3 protein. The repertoire has about 890,000 distinct CDR3 sequences, about a third of them found once; the top ten carry about 14%. Sequencing was performed on cultured CD8+ T cells from PBMCs, taken from culture after CMV antigen stimulation. The source of these receptors is a human donor in good health (CMV status not recorded). Some clones in this sample may be carry-over from other donors' samples.

This clonotype was seen a few times. The junction does not match germline at one end; this may be a read error. This chain links TRBV7-9 with TRBJ2-1; 9 bases match TRBD1. This CDR3 spans 14 amino acids. Germline CDR1 SEHNR, CDR2 FQNEAQ (reference sequence). The CDR3 sequence is CASSLARPGQGVLF. CDR3 coding DNA: TGTGCCAGCAGCTTAGCGCGACCGGGACAGGGCGTACTCTTC. The entire variable domain, with the rest obtained from reference TRBV7-9 and TRBJ2-1, is as follows: DTGVSQNPRHKITKRGQNVTFRCDPISEHNRLYWYRQTLGQGPEFLTYFQNEAQLEKSRLLSDRFSAERPKGSFSTLEIQRTEQGDSAMYLCASSLARPGQGVLFGPGTRLTVL.

Regarding this clonotype: One end of the junction varies from germline; a read error may be responsible. This chain connects TRBV19 to TRBJ2-7; 8 nucleotides match TRBD1. CDR1 is LNHDA and CDR2 is SQIVND in the germline V gene (reference sequence). This CDR3 is built from 16 residues. This chain's CDR3 is CASSIDWTGHSNEQYF. In DNA form, the CDR3 reads TGTGCCAGTAGTATAGATTGGACAGGGCACTCCAACGAGCAGTACTTC.

This chain connects TRBV4-2 to TRBJ1-5; possible D gene TRBD1, 6 bases. The CDR3 is 17 residues long. V was shortened by 1 base and J by 4 bases, with 17 bases between the two germline ends. Per germline, CDR1 LGHNA and CDR2 YNFKEQ. CDR3 protein: CASSQVPGSGENQPQHF. CDR3 in DNA: TGTGCCAGCAGCCAAGTCCCAGGCTCAGGGGAAAATCAGCCCCAGCATTTT.

On this clonotype itself: A much larger clone lies a single base off, so this may be a read error. This sequence joins TRBV4-2 and TRBJ1-1, with D maybe TRBD1 (5 bases). CDR3 length: 13 amino acids. V was clipped by 0 bases and J by 5 bases, with 7 bases between them. In germline, CDR1 is LGHNA, CDR2 YNFKEQ. CDR3 region: CASSQEAGTEAFF. In DNA form, the CDR3 reads TGTGCCAGCAGCCAAGAGGCAGGGACTGAAGCTTTCTTT.

This chain links TRBV13 with TRBJ2-1; 10 bases match TRBD2. This CDR3 contains 16 residues. Trimming at V came to 8 bases and at J to 5 bases, leaving 12 bases not matched to a gene. Germline CDR1 is PRHDT and CDR2 is FYEKMQ (reference sequence). CDR3 DNA sequence: TGTGCCAGCTTGGGGGGTAGCGGGGGGCCCCACAATGAGCAGTTCTTC. Its protein product is CASLGGSGGPHNEQFF.